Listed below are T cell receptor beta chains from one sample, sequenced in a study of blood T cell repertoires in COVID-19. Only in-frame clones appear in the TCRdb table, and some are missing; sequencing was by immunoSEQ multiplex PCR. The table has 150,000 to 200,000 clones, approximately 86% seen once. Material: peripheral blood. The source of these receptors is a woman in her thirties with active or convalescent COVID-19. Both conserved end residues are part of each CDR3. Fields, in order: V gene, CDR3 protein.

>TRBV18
CASSPDYLSTDTQYF
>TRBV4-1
CASSQEPRGGLSAYNEQFF
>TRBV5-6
CASSFSAGGYTF
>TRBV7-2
CASSRQGTDTQYF
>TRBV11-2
CASSLVDTIYF
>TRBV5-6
CASSLIGAGLHYGYTF
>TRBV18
CASSPTDRGNDYGYTF
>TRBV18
CASSPGSFRPNEKLFF
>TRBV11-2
CASSLVRRSGSSYEQYF
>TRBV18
CASSPSSAGVGYTF
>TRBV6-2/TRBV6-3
CASSYSGSSSYEQYF
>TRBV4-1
CASSQGPGQAYGYTF
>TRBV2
CASSSGGPVSYGYTF
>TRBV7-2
CASSSLAGGLTYNEQFF
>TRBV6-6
CASSYRGQGDSPLHF
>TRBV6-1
CASSDRRGILSPLHF
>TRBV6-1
CASSETVIADTQYF
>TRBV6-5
CASSRPGTDTDTQYF
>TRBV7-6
CASSQGNTEAFF
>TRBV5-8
CASSGARRGYEETQYF
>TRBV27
CASSSWDSFYEQYF
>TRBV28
CASSSTSGRNEQFF
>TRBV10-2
CASRGQPYEQYF
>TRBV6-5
CASSRQEVVTEAFF
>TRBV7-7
CASSRGLAGEETQYF
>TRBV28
CASRSWTSGTYEQYF
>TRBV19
CASSIWAGSTEAFF
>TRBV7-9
CASSSTGSDTQYF
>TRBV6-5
CASSYSRNTEAFF
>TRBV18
CASSRGRSYNEQFF
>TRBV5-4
CASSFLGQGIDGYTF
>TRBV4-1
CASSQVSGNSYEQYF
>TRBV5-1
CASRRTSGDTEAFF
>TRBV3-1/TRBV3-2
CASSLELASSRGYTF
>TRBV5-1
CASSLGSVGVYGYTF
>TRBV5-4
CATPDRGLDTGELFF
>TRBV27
CASSLLANYNEQFF
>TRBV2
CASSVQGAETQYF
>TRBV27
CASSIFVPGQGASGYTF
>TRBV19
CASTLDRASNQPQHF
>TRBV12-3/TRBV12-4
CASSSSGDEQFF
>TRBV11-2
CASTLGALGELFF
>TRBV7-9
CASSPHSAEQYF
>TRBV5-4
CASSLAGTELYGYTF
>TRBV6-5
CASRDHSRVTGELFF
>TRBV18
CASSRAGGKNIQYF
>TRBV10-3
CAISGRTSGSPGELFF
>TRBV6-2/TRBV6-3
CASSSRQDNQPQHF
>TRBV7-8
CASSLVKGYTEAFF
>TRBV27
CASRGGTDTQYF
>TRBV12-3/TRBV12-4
CASSRQGVEKLFF
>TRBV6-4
CASSDGLAGGGGETQYF
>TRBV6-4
CASSDPNTQGIRQPQHF
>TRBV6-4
CASSESGYSNQPQHF
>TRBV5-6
CASSYAGGSAVVEQYF